The rows below give T cell receptor beta chains drawn from one sample of a study of T cells in Graves' hyperthyroidism and ophthalmopathy. TCRdb reprocessed the multiplex PCR reads via MiXCR and lists one record per CDR3 protein. The sample contains some 510,000 distinct CDR3 sequences, 35% to 55% of which appear only once. Input material: peripheral blood or thyroid tissue (not recorded which). The receptors come from a woman between 18 and 29 years old with Graves' hyperthyroidism. Both conserved end residues are part of each CDR3. The D gene is left open where the match is weak. Clone size appears in some rows only: once, few, many, or a class for an expanded clone.

clone_size,d_call,j_call,v_call,cdr3_aa,cdr3_nt
many,.,TRBJ1-1,TRBV15,CATSSFRRNTEAFF,TGTGCCACCAGCAGTTTTAGAAGGAACACTGAAGCTTTCTTT
.,.,TRBJ2-7,TRBV7-2,CASSLYSGGLYEQYF,TGTGCCAGCAGCTTATACTCTGGGGGCCTCTACGAGCAGTACTTC
.,.,TRBJ2-1,TRBV6-6,CASSYGVNEQFF,TGTGCCAGCAGTTACGGGGTTAATGAGCAGTTCTTC
.,TRBD2,TRBJ2-7,TRBV2,CAITSASSYEQYF,TGTGCCATCACTAGCGCTTCCTCCTACGAGCAGTACTTC
.,.,TRBJ1-5,TRBV2,CASSFINQPQHF,TGTGCCAGCAGTTTCATCAACCAGCCCCAGCATTTT
.,.,TRBJ1-2,TRBV10-3,CASSNWQYGYTF,TGTGCCAGCAGTAACTGGCAGTATGGCTACACCTTC
many,.,TRBJ2-7,TRBV7-9,CASSVSGGYEQYF,TGTGCCAGCAGCGTATCCGGAGGATACGAGCAGTACTTC
many,.,TRBJ1-5,TRBV12-3/TRBV12-4,CASSLAQPQHF,TGTGCCAGCAGTTTGGCTCAGCCCCAGCATTTT
few,.,TRBJ1-5,TRBV7-2,CASSLGATGSQPQHF,TGTGCCAGCAGCTTAGGGGCTACAGGGTCTCAGCCCCAGCATTTT
.,TRBD1,TRBJ1-2,TRBV25-1,CASSAYTGTGHGYTF,TGTGCCAGCAGTGCATATACCGGGACAGGGCATGGCTACACCTTC
many,TRBD1,TRBJ2-5,TRBV19,CASSPGGLATQYF,TGTGCCAGTAGCCCAGGGGGCCTTGCGACCCAGTACTTC
.,TRBD1,TRBJ1-4,TRBV2,CASSLQGPPEKLFF,TGTGCCAGCAGTCTACAGGGGCCGCCGGAAAAACTGTTTTTT
.,TRBD1,TRBJ1-1,TRBV6-2/TRBV6-3,CASRIRVGDRAADTEAFF,TGTGCCAGCAGGATAAGGGTGGGGGACAGGGCCGCGGACACTGAAGCTTTCTTT
.,.,TRBJ1-2,TRBV20-1,CGGLEGSDGYTF,TGCGGAGGGCTAGAGGGAAGCGATGGCTACACCTTC
.,.,TRBJ2-5,TRBV24-1,CATSDPKVEGITGTQETQYF,TGTGCCACCAGTGATCCCAAGGTGGAGGGGATAACCGGGACGCAGGAGACCCAGTACTTC
many,.,TRBJ1-2,TRBV7-9,CASSLRAYGYTF,TGTGCCAGCAGCCTCAGAGCTTATGGCTACACCTTC
few,.,TRBJ1-3,TRBV14,CASSGEPRENTIYF,TGTGCCAGCAGTGGAGAACCTAGAGAAAACACCATATATTTT
.,.,TRBJ1-6,TRBV25-1,CASSHSQRGRSALHF,TGTGCCAGCAGCCACAGTCAGCGGGGGAGGTCGGCCCTCCACTTT
.,.,TRBJ1-6,TRBV2,CASSEVGRQNSPLHF,TGTGCCAGCAGTGAAGTGGGGCGACAGAATTCACCCCTCCACTTT